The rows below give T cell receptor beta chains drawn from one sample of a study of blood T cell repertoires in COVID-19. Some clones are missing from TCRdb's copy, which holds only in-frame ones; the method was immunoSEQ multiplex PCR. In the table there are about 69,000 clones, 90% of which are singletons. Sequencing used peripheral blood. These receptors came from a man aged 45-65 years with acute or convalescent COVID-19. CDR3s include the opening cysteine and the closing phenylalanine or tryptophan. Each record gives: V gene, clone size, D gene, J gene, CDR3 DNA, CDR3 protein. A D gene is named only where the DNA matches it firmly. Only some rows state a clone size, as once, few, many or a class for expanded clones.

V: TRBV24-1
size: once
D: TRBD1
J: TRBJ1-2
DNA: TGTGCCACCAGTGAGACCGGGACAGGGGGCGGAGGCTACACCTTC
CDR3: CATSETGTGGGGYTF

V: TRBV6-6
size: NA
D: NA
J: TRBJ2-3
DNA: TGTGCCAGCACCCGCAGGGGCGGAGATAGCACAGATACGCAGTATTTT
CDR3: CASTRRGGDSTDTQYF

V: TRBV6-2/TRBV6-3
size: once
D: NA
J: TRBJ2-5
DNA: TGTGCCAGCACCCCAGGGGTAACCGGCCAAGAGACCCAGTACTTC
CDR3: CASTPGVTGQETQYF

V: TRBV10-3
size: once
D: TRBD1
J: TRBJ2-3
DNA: TGTGCCATCAGTGAACCATACAGGGGGCAAAGCACAGATACGCAGTATTTT
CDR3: CAISEPYRGQSTDTQYF

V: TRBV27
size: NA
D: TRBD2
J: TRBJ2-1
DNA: TGTGCCAGCAGTTTATCGATTCCTAGCGGGTCCAACAATGAGCAGTTCTTC
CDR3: CASSLSIPSGSNNEQFF

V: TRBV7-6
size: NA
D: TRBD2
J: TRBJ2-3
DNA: TGTGCCAGCAGCTTAGGCCTAGCGGGAGAGGAAGCAGATACGCAGTATTTT
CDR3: CASSLGLAGEEADTQYF

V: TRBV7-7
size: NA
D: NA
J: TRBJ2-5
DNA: TGTGCCAGCAGCGCCAATCCAGGGACCCAGTACTTC
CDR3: CASSANPGTQYF

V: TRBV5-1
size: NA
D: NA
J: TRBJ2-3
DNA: TGCGCCAGCAGCTTGGCCCAACAGGTTAGCACAGATACGCAGTATTTT
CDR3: CASSLAQQVSTDTQYF

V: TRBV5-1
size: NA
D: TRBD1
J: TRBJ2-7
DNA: TGCGCCAGCAGCTTGGGGGGGACAGCCTCCTACGAGCAGTACTTC
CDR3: CASSLGGTASYEQYF

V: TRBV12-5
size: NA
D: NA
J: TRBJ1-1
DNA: TGTGCTAGTGGTATCGGTGGAAGACAGGAAGCTTTCTTT
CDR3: CASGIGGRQEAFF

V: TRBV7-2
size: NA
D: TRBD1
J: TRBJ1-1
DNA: TGTGCCAGCAGCTTAGGACCCGGGACAGTGAACACTGAAGCTTTCTTT
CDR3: CASSLGPGTVNTEAFF

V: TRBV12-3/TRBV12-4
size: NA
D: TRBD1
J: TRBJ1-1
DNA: TGTGCCAGCAGGAGGACAGGGCTTCCTGAAGCTTTCTTT
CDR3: CASRRTGLPEAFF

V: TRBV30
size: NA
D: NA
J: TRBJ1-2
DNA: TGTGCCTGGAACAGGGTGGGGTATGGCTACACCTTC
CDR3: CAWNRVGYGYTF

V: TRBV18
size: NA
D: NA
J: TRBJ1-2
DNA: TGTGCCAGCTCACCCCGGCCGGGGGAAACCGATGGCTACACCTTC
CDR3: CASSPRPGETDGYTF

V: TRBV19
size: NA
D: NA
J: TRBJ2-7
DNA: TGTGCCAGTAGTATATCCCCAGAATCCTACGAGCAGTACTTC
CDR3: CASSISPESYEQYF

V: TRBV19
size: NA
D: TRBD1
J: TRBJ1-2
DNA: TGTGCCAGTAGTATTGCCCGGACAGGGACTAACTATGGCTACACCTTC
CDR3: CASSIARTGTNYGYTF

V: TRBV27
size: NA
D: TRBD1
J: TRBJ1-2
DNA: TGTGCCAGCAGAAACCAGGGGGCCGGCTATGGCTACACCTTC
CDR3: CASRNQGAGYGYTF

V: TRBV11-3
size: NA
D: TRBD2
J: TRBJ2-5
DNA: TGTGCCAGCAGCCCCGGACTAGCGGGGCCCCAAGAGACCCAGTACTTC
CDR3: CASSPGLAGPQETQYF

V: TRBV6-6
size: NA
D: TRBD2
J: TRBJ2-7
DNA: TGTGCCAGCAGTGGGAGAACGGGACAGCGGGGGGTCGAGCAGTACTTC
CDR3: CASSGRTGQRGVEQYF

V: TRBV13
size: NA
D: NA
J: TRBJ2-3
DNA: TGTGCCAGCAGCTTAGGAGGACTGGGTTCGGGAATCACAGATACGCAGTATTTT
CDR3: CASSLGGLGSGITDTQYF

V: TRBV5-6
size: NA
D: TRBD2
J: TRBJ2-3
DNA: TGTGCCAGCAGCTTTAAGAGTGGGCTAGCGGGATCCACAGATACGCAGTATTTT
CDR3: CASSFKSGLAGSTDTQYF

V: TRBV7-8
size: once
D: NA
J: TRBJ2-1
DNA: TGTGCCAGCAGCCCGGAGCTAGCGAATGAGCAGTTCTTC
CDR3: CASSPELANEQFF

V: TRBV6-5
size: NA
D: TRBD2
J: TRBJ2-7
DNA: TGTGCCAGCAGAGAGACTAGCATCTACGAGCAGTACTTC
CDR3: CASRETSIYEQYF

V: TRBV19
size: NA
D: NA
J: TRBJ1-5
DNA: TGTGCCAGTAGTTCTGGGCAGGGGTATCAGCCCCAGCATTTT
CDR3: CASSSGQGYQPQHF

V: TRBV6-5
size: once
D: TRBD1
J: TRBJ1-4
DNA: TGTGCCAGCAGTTCCACAGGGGCTGAAAAACTGTTTTTT
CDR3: CASSSTGAEKLFF

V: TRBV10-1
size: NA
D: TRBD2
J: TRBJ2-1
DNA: TGCGCCAGCAGTGATACTCTAGCGGGAGCTCAATTAAACCGAAATGAGCAGTTCTTC
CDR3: CASSDTLAGAQLNRNEQFF

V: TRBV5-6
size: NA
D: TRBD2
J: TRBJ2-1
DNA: TGTGCCAGCAGCTTCCGGGGACTAGCGAGGGAGGGTGAGCAGTTCTTC
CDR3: CASSFRGLAREGEQFF

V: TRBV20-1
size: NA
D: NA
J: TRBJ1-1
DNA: TGCAGTGCTAGTAACAAGCGAAACACTGAAGCTTTCTTT
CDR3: CSASNKRNTEAFF

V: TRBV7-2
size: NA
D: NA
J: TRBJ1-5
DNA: TGTGCCAGCAGCTTACGTGTTAATCAGCCCCAGCATTTT
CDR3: CASSLRVNQPQHF

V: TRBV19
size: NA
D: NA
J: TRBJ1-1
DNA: TGTGCCAGTAGTATCGGTCGGAGTGAAGCTTTCTTT
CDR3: CASSIGRSEAFF

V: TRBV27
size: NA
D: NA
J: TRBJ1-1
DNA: TGTGCCTTGCTCCTCGGGGAGGGGAACACTGAAGCTTTCTTT
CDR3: CALLLGEGNTEAFF

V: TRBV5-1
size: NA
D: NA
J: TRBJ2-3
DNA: TGCGCCACCCTATGGGCGGATACGCAGTATTTT
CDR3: CATLWADTQYF